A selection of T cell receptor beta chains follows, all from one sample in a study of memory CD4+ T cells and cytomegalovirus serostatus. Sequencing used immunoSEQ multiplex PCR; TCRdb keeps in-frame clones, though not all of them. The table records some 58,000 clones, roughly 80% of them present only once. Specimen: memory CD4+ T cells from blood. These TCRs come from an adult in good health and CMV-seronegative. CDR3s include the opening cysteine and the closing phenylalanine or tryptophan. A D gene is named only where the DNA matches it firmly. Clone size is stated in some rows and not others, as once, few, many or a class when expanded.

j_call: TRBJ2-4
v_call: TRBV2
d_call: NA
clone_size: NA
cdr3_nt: TGTGCCAGCAGTGAAGCCCCGTTCGGGTTCCAAAACATTCAGTACTTC
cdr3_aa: CASSEAPFGFQNIQYF

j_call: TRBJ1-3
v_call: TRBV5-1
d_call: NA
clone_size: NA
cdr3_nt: TGCGCCAGCAGCTTGATGGGCTCTGGAAACACCATATATTTT
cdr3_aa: CASSLMGSGNTIYF

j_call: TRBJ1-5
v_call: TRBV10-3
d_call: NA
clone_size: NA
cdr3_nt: TGTGCCATCAGTGGGGCGGATAGCAATCAGCCCCAGCATTTT
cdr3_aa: CAISGADSNQPQHF

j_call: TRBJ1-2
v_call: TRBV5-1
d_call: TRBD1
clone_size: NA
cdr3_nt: TGCGCCAGCAGCCCCGGACAGGGAGGATATGGCTACACCTTC
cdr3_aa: CASSPGQGGYGYTF

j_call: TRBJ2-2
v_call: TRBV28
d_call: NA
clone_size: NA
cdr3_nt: TGTGCCAGCAGTTTAAACACCGGGGAGCTGTTTTTT
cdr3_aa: CASSLNTGELFF

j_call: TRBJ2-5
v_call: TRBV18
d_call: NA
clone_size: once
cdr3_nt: TGTGCCAGCTCACCACGGCGTGAGACCCAGTACTTC
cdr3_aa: CASSPRRETQYF

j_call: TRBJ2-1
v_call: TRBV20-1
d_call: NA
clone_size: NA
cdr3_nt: TGCAGTGCTCAGGTGATTCATGAGCAGTTCTTC
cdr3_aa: CSAQVIHEQFF

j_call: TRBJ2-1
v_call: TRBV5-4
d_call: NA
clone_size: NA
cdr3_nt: TGTGCCAGCAGCACGGGACGCGACAATGAGCAGTTCTTC
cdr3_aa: CASSTGRDNEQFF

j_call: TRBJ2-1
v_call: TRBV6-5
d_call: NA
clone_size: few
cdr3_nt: TGTGCCAGCAGTTGGGCGGTAGGTCTTCCTAAGTTCTTC
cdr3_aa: CASSWAVGLPKFF

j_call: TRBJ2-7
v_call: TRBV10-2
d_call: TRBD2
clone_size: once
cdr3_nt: TGCGCCAGCAAAGAAGGACTAGCGGGAGTTTCCTCCTACGAGCAGTACTTC
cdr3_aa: CASKEGLAGVSSYEQYF

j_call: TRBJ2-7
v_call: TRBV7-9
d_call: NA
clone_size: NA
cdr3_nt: TGTGCCAGCAGCGGCCTTCGACAGGATAGCTCCTACGAGCAGTACTTC
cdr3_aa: CASSGLRQDSSYEQYF

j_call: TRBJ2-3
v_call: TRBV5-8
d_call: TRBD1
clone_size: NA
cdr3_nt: TGTGCCAGCAGGAGGACAGGGACCGTGGATACGCAGTATTTT
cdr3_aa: CASRRTGTVDTQYF

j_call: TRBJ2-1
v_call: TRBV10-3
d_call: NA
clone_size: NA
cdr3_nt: TGTGCCATCAGTGTTGGTAGCAGGGCCGATGAGCAGTTCTTC
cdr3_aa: CAISVGSRADEQFF

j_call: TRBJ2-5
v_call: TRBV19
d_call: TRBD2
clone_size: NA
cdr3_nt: TGTGCCAGTAGTGGCCTAGCGGGGGGGCAAGAGACCCAGTACTTC
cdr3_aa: CASSGLAGGQETQYF

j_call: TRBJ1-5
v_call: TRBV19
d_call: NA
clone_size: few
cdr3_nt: TGTGCCACAGAAGTGAGCAATAGCAATCAGCCCCAGCATTTT
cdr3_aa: CATEVSNSNQPQHF

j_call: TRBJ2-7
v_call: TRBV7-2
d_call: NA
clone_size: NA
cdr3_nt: TGTGCCAGCAGCTTACCACCCCCGGGATACGAGCAGTACTTC
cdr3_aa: CASSLPPPGYEQYF

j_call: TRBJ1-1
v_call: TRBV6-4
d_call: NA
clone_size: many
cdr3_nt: TGTGCCACCAAGAGGGACCCAAACACTGAAGCTTTCTTT
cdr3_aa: CATKRDPNTEAFF

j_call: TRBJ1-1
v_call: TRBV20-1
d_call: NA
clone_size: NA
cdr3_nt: TGCAGTGCCCGGGGCGACTTCCTAGCTTTCTTT
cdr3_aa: CSARGDFLAFF

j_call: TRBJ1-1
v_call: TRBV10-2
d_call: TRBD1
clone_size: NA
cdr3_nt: TGCGCCAGCAGTGAAGGGACAGGCATGAACACTGAAGCTTTCTTT
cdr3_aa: CASSEGTGMNTEAFF

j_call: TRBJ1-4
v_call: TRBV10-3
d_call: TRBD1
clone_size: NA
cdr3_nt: TGTGCCATCAGTGAGTGGCAGACAGGGCAGAGGGAAAAACTGTTTTTT
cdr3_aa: CAISEWQTGQREKLFF

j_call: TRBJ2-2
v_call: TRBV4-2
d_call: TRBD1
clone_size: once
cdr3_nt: TGTGCCAGCAGCCAAGAAGGGACAGGGCACACCGGGGAGCTGTTTTTT
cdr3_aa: CASSQEGTGHTGELFF

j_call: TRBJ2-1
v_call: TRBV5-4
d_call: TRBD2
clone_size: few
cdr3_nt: TGTGCCAGCAGCTTGGGGGAAGCGGGGGAGCAGTTCTTC
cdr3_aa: CASSLGEAGEQFF

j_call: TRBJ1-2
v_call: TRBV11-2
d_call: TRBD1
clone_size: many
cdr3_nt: TGTGCCAGCAGCACCACCCGGAAGGGACAGTATGGCTACACCTTC
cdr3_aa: CASSTTRKGQYGYTF

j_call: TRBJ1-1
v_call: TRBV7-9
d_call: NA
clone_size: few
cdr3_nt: TGTGCCAGCAGCCCCAGGACAGCTCCAGGCACTGAAGCTTTCTTT
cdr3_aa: CASSPRTAPGTEAFF

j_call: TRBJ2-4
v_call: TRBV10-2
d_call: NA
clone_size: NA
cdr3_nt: TGCGCCAGCAGTGAGTCGGGACACATTCAGTACTTC
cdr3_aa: CASSESGHIQYF

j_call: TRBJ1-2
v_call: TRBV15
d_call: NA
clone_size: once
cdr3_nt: TGTGCCACCAGCACTGGACCCCTGGACTACTGGTATGGCTACACCTTC
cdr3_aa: CATSTGPLDYWYGYTF

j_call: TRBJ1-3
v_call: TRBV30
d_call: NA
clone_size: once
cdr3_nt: TGTGCCTGGAGTCATACCCAGGGCCTCTCTGGAAACACCATATATTTT
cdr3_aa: CAWSHTQGLSGNTIYF

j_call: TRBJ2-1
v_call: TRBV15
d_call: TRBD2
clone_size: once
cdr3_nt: TGTGCCACCAGCAGACAAGCGGGAGGATACAATGAGCAGTTCTTC
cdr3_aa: CATSRQAGGYNEQFF

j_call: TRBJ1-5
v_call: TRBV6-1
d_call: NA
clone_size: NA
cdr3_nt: TGTGCCAGCAGATCACAGGGAGATCAGCCCCAGCATTTT
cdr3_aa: CASRSQGDQPQHF

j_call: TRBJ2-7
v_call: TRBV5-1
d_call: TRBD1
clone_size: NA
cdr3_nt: TGCGCCAGCAGCTTGCGGCCGGGACAGGATACGTACGAGCAGTACTTC
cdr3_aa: CASSLRPGQDTYEQYF

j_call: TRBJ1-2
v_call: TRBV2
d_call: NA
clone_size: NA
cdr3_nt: TGTGCCAGCAGCACCAGGATCACTAACTATGGCTACACCTTC
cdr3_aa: CASSTRITNYGYTF

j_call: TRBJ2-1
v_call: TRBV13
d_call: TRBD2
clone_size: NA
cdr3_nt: TGTGCCAGCAGCCGCCCCCCGACTAGCGGGAGTCGCGAGCAGTTCTTC
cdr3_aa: CASSRPPTSGSREQFF

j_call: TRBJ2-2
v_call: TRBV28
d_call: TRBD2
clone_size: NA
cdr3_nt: TGTGCCAGCCCGGGGCGGGAGGGGAACACCGGGGAGCTGTTTTTT
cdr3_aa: CASPGREGNTGELFF

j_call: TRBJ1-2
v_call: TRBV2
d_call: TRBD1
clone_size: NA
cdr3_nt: TGTGCCAGCAGCGGGCAGGGGGCTCTGAATGGCTACACCTTC
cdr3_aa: CASSGQGALNGYTF

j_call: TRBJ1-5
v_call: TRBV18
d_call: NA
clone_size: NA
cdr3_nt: TGTGCCAGCTCCATAAGGGGGGATCAGCCCCAGCATTTT
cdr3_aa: CASSIRGDQPQHF

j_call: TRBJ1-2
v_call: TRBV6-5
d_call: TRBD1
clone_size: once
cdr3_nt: TGTGCCAGCAGTAACGGCAAGACAGGGGTGAAGGGCTACACCTTC
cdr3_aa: CASSNGKTGVKGYTF

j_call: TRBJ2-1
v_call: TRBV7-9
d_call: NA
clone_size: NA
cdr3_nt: TGTGCCAGCAGCTTAATCGGCCGGCTAGGTGGCAATGAGCAGTTCTTC
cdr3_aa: CASSLIGRLGGNEQFF